One and the same sample provided the 27 T cell receptor beta chains below, sequenced in a study of T cell clones after liver transplantation. Here immunoSEQ multiplex PCR was the method, and the copy in TCRdb shows in-frame clones only, minus some. The sample has tens of thousands of clones; 80% are singletons. Here the sequenced sample was CD4+ T cells from blood, taken 12 months after liver transplant. The receptor source for this set is a human patient who received a liver transplant. Some T cells may possibly be graft donor cells.

The chain joins TRBV5-1 to TRBJ2-1, with D possibly TRBD1 on 5 matching bases. V gave up 0 bases and J gave up 8 bases, with 15 bases separating them. Germline V gene sequence: CDR1 SGHRS, CDR2 YFSETQ. This CDR3 contains 15 residues. In DNA, the CDR3 is TGCGCCAGCAGCTTGGGTGGGGCCCAGTTGGATGAGCAGTTCTTC. Protein sequence: CASSLGGAQLDEQFF.

The V call is TRBV27, the J call TRBJ1-2, with a weak D call TRBD1 (6 bases). The germline V gene has CDR1 MNHEY and CDR2 SMNVEV (reference sequence). Trimming took 5 bases from V and 2 from J, leaving 12 bases between them. The CDR3 extends over 14 amino acids. For the CDR3, the DNA is TGTGCCAGCAGTCCAGACAGGTCCAACTATGGCTACACCTTC. Its translation is CASSPDRSNYGYTF.

The V and J genes are TRBV9 and TRBJ2-3; 14 nucleotides line up with TRBD2. The junction had 10 bases not matched to a gene; V was cut back by 3 bases and J by 1 base. CDR1 SGDLS and CDR2 YYNGEE come from the germline V gene. This CDR3 region has 19 residues. DNA of the CDR3: TGTGCCAGCAGCGCGGGACTAGCGGGAGCCGCAGGAGGCACAGATACGCAGTATTTT. It yields the protein CASSAGLAGAAGGTDTQYF. The variable domain in full, completed from reference TRBV9 and TRBJ2-3, reads DSGVTQTPKHLITATGQRVTLRCSPRSGDLSVYWYQQSLDQGLQFLIQYYNGEERAKGNILERFSAQQFPDLHSELNLSSLELGDSALYFCASSAGLAGAAGGTDTQYFGPGTRLTVL.

Details on this clone: Different DNA sequences within this sample yield the same CDR3. The chain employs TRBV5-1 and TRBJ2-5; D gene uncertain. Germline CDR1 SGHRS, CDR2 YFSETQ. CDR3 length: 13 residues. Trimming left V 0 bases short and J 4 bases short, with 7 bases between. The CDR3 spells CASSLGGGETQYF. In DNA form, the CDR3 reads TGCGCCAGCAGCTTGGGGGGTGGAGAGACCCAGTACTTC.

V is TRBV7-2 and J is TRBJ2-3, with D uncertain. The V gene lost 5 bases and the J gene lost 4 bases, with 19 bases spanning the gap. CDR1 SGHTA and CDR2 FQGNSA come from the germline V gene. CDR3 length equals 16 residues. The CDR3 region has the DNA TGTGCCAGCAGCCCTCACTCCGTCTCCCTACCAGATACGCAGTATTTT. This sequence encodes CASSPHSVSLPDTQYF.

The chain uses TRBV5-1 and TRBJ2-1; D possibly uses TRBD1 or TRBD2 (5 bases each). CDR3 size: 15 residues. Germline CDR1 and CDR2: SGHRS and YFSETQ. V lost 4 bases, J lost 0 bases, and 11 bases lay in between. The CDR3 nucleotides read TGCGCCAGCAGCACGGGGACCGTCTCCTACAATGAGCAGTTCTTC. It codes for CASSTGTVSYNEQFF. The variable domain in full, with the rest retrieved from reference TRBV5-1 and TRBJ2-1, is KAGVTQTPRYLIKTRGQQVTLSCSPISGHRSVSWYQQTPGQGLQFLFEYFSETQRNKGNFPGRFSGRQFSNSRSEMNVSTLELGDSALYLCASSTGTVSYNEQFFGPGTRLTVL.

The chain joins TRBV4-3 to TRBJ2-1; D assignment may be TRBD1 or TRBD2 (6 bases each). V shed 0 bases and J shed 3 bases, with 12 bases lying between them. The CDR3 contains 16 residues. Germline loops: CDR1 LGHNA, CDR2 YSLEER. CDR3 sequence: CASSQDGGPLYNEQFF. The DNA of the CDR3 is TGCGCCAGCAGCCAAGATGGGGGGCCCCTCTACAATGAGCAGTTCTTC.

The chain recombines TRBV7-3 with TRBJ1-1, with TRBD1 matching 9 bases. V shed 4 bases, J shed 6 bases, and the junction held 3 bases outside the gene matches. The CDR3 spans 13 residues. Germline CDR1 and CDR2: SGHTA and FQGTGA. CDR3 region: CASSSQGAAEAFF. DNA for the CDR3: TGTGCCAGCAGCTCACAGGGGGCGGCTGAAGCTTTCTTT.

The V gene is TRBV2, the J gene TRBJ1-2; D may be TRBD1 (6 bases). The CDR3 is made up of 12 amino acids. Trimming shortened V by 4 bases and J by 10 bases, and 13 bases separated the two germline ends. Germline V gene data show CDR1 as SNHLY and CDR2 as FYNNEI. The CDR3 DNA sequence: TGTGCCAGCAGTGCCCAGGGGCGTACCTACACCTTC. Protein product: CASSAQGRTYTF.

The CDR3 reads CASSPPGLAVGELFF. In nucleotides, the CDR3 is TGTGCCAGCTCACCGCCGGGACTAGCTGTCGGGGAGCTGTTTTTT. The chain uses TRBV18 and TRBJ2-2; TRBD2 aligns across 9 bases. There are 15 residues in the CDR3. Germline loops: CDR1 KGHSH, CDR2 LQKENI. The trim removed 3 bases at V and 7 bases at J, leaving 6 bases unmatched.

This clone was detected only a few times. The rearrangement links TRBV5-4 to TRBJ2-1; 8 nucleotides align to TRBD2. Germline CDR1 SGHNT, CDR2 YYREEE (reference sequence). The CDR3 totals 15 residues. Germline trimming cut 1 base from V and 10 bases from J; bases unmatched to any gene: 10. The CDR3 DNA follows: TGTGCCAGCAGCTTGCCGGTAGCGGGGCCCCAGGAGCAGTTCTTC. Its translation is CASSLPVAGPQEQFF.

V usage is TRBV11-3 and J usage is TRBJ1-1; 7 positions match TRBD1. The V gene end was trimmed by 5 bases and the J gene end by 9 bases; junction bases not matched to a gene: 9. Germline loops: CDR1 SGHNT, CDR2 YENEEA. CDR3 size: 13 residues. The chain's CDR3 is CASSVKSGGQAFF. Here the CDR3 DNA reads TGTGCCAGCAGCGTAAAGTCAGGGGGACAAGCTTTCTTT.

This sequence joins TRBV7-2 and TRBJ2-3; TRBD2 matches 8 bases. The length of the CDR3 is 15 residues. V was clipped by 3 bases and J by 2 bases; unmatched bases: 4. Germline CDR1 and CDR2: SGHTA and FQGNSA. CDR3 protein: CASSLTSVFTDTQYF. The CDR3 DNA sequence: TGTGCCAGCAGCTTGACTAGCGTTTTCACAGATACGCAGTATTTT. The full variable domain, in which reference TRBV7-2 and TRBJ2-3 provide the parts outside the CDR3, is GAGVSQSPSNKVTEKGKDVELRCDPISGHTALYWYRQSLGQGLEFLIYFQGNSAPDKSGLPSDRFSAERTGGSVSTLTIQRTQQEDSAVYLCASSLTSVFTDTQYFGPGTRLTVL.

The CDR3 sequence is CASRDAWSGNTIYF. Written as DNA, the CDR3 is TGCGCCAGCCGCGACGCATGGTCTGGAAACACCATATATTTT. The chain couples TRBV5-1 to TRBJ1-3; no clear D gene. The CDR3 loop spans 14 amino acids. Germline assignment: CDR1 SGHRS and CDR2 YFSETQ. V lost 7 bases and J lost 1, with 12 bases in between.

This clone was counted between two and nine times. In the same sample, other DNA sequences code for this CDR3. J is TRBJ1-4 and V is TRBV28; D unresolved. The CDR3 has 11 amino acids. Per germline, CDR1 MDHEN and CDR2 SYDVKM. Trimming pared 3 bases from V and 8 bases from J, leaving 4 bases between. CDR3 sequence (DNA): TGTGCCAGCAGTTTCCGGGAAAAACTGTTTTTT. It codes for CASSFREKLFF.

V is TRBV7-2 and J is TRBJ1-4, with D unresolved. Germline V gene data show CDR1 as SGHTA and CDR2 as FQGNSA. The CDR3 contains 15 residues. V was cut by 0 bases and J by 7 bases, with 12 bases left in between. The CDR3 loop is CASSLANSVIEKLFF. Here the CDR3 DNA reads TGTGCCAGCAGCTTAGCCAACAGTGTCATTGAAAAACTGTTTTTT.

As to this clone: The same CDR3 is also encoded by other DNA sequences in this sample. The rearrangement links TRBV28 to TRBJ2-1; no reliable D call. The germline gives CDR1 MDHEN, CDR2 SYDVKM. The CDR3 has 10 residues. Trimming took 7 bases from V and 7 from J, leaving 5 bases between them. CDR3 amino acids: CASIGNEQFF. Written as DNA, the CDR3 is TGTGCCAGCATAGGGAATGAGCAGTTCTTC. Full variable domain (outside the CDR3, taken from reference TRBV28 and TRBJ2-1): DVKVTQSSRYLVKRTGEKVFLECVQDMDHENMFWYRQDPGLGLRLIYFSYDVKMKEKGDIPEGYSVSREKKERFSLILESASTNQTSMYLCASIGNEQFFGPGTRLTVL.

This clone was seen a single time. This chain joins TRBV28 and TRBJ2-7, with D perhaps matching TRBD2 (6 bases). The V end was cut by 5 bases, the J end by 6 bases, with 26 bases between. CDR1 and CDR2 from the germline V gene are MDHEN and SYDVKM. The CDR3 spans 17 residues. The CDR3 sequence is CASSPNMRSSPGSEQYF. CDR3 bases: TGTGCCAGCAGTCCCAACATGAGGAGCTCCCCCGGGAGCGAGCAGTACTTC.

Regarding this clone: Other nucleotide sequences from this sample produce the same CDR3. The chain combines TRBV19 with TRBJ1-3; D might be TRBD1 (5 bases). The germline V and J ends were trimmed by 5 bases and 0 bases, with 11 bases remaining between them. The germline V gene has CDR1 LNHDA and CDR2 SQIVND (reference sequence). The length of the CDR3 is 15 residues. The CDR3 region has the DNA TGTGCCAGTAGTTGGCAGGGAGACTCTGGAAACACCATATATTTT. Translating gives CASSWQGDSGNTIYF.

This clone was detected once. The V gene is TRBV7-3, the J gene TRBJ2-3; TRBD2 matches at 8 bases. CDR1 and CDR2 from the germline V gene are SGHTA and FQGTGA. The ends lost 5 bases at V and 5 bases at J; junction bases unmatched: 9. This CDR3 region has 15 residues. The CDR3 nucleotides are TGTGCCAGCAGCCTCACGGGGGGGGCAAAAGATACGCAGTATTTT. Protein product: CASSLTGGAKDTQYF.

Judged by abundance, this clone is medium-sized (0.01 to 0.1%). The chain carries TRBV5-6 and TRBJ2-1; D not certain. Germline V gives CDR1 SGHDT, CDR2 YYEEEE. Trimming left V 4 bases short and J 8 bases short, with 13 bases between. This CDR3 is built from 13 residues. In DNA form, the CDR3 reads TGTGCCAGCAGCCGTTCCCCATCCTATGAGCAGTTCTTC. This sequence encodes CASSRSPSYEQFF.

A few counts support this clone. The chain uses TRBV2 and TRBJ2-5; TRBD2 might be the D (6 bases). Trimming took off 7 bases at V and 2 bases at J, with 11 bases between the two ends. Germline values: CDR1 SNHLY, CDR2 FYNNEI. CDR3 length: 13 amino acids. Written as DNA, the CDR3 is TGTGCCAGCACGAAGCGGGCACAAGAGACCCAGTACTTC. It codes for CASTKRAQETQYF.

This chain joins TRBV11-2 and TRBJ2-1; 9 bases align to TRBD1. The germline CDR1 and CDR2 sequences are SGHAT and FQNNGV. The V gene end was trimmed by 5 bases and the J gene end by 10 bases; junction bases not matched to a gene: 6. The CDR3 loop spans 13 amino acids. The CDR3: CASSRDRDDEQFF. The CDR3 DNA reads as TGTGCCAGCAGCAGGGACAGGGACGACGAGCAGTTCTTC.

This rearrangement joins TRBV28 to TRBJ2-7; 10 nucleotides match TRBD1. Germline V gene lookup returns CDR1 MDHEN and CDR2 SYDVKM. Trimming cost V 6 bases and J 5 bases; bases outside gene matches: 7. CDR3 length equals 14 residues. The CDR3 DNA reads TGTGCCAGCAGCCTGGACAGGGGGATCCACGAGCAGTACTTC. Encoded protein: CASSLDRGIHEQYF. Full variable domain (rest looked up from reference TRBV28 and TRBJ2-7): DVKVTQSSRYLVKRTGEKVFLECVQDMDHENMFWYRQDPGLGLRLIYFSYDVKMKEKGDIPEGYSVSREKKERFSLILESASTNQTSMYLCASSLDRGIHEQYFGPGTRLTVT.

This clone was seen just once. V gene TRBV5-4 combines with J gene TRBJ2-3; D is unclear. The V end lost 0 bases, the J end lost 2 bases, and 4 bases lay between the germline ends. Germline values: CDR1 SGHNT, CDR2 YYREEE (reference sequence). The CDR3 has 13 amino acids. CDR3 nucleotides: TGTGCCAGCAGCTTGGCTAACACAGATACGCAGTATTTT. It specifies CASSLANTDTQYF.

This clone was counted only a few times. The V and J genes are TRBV27 and TRBJ1-1; a possible D gene is TRBD1 (5 bases). The length of the CDR3 is 14 residues. The V gene's germline CDR1 is MNHEY and CDR2 SMNVEV (reference sequence). The ends were cut back, 6 bases at V and 4 bases at J, with 15 bases in the middle. CDR3 bases: TGTGCCAGCAGCACCGGGACGGGGGGCACTGAAGCTTTCTTT. Translation: CASSTGTGGTEAFF.

CDR3 sequence: CASIRRGLARNGTYEQYF. The CDR3 DNA is TGTGCCAGCATCCGGCGGGGGCTAGCGCGCAACGGGACCTACGAGCAGTACTTC. The gene calls are TRBV9 and TRBJ2-7; TRBD2 is a possible D gene (7 bases). Trimming took off 6 bases at V and 2 bases at J, with 27 bases between the two ends. The CDR3 consists of 18 residues. CDR1 and CDR2 from the germline V gene are SGDLS and YYNGEE. The complete variable domain, with remaining parts taken from reference TRBV9 and TRBJ2-7, reads DSGVTQTPKHLITATGQRVTLRCSPRSGDLSVYWYQQSLDQGLQFLIQYYNGEERAKGNILERFSAQQFPDLHSELNLSSLELGDSALYFCASIRRGLARNGTYEQYFGPGTRLTVT.